The clone carrying this T cell receptor (beta chain) was detected a few times. As yet, its antigen is unknown. These data are taken from a study of blood T cells in healthy people across ages. Overall study findings and caveats: Diversity figures based on one million T cells were deemed too low. With naive T cell percentage, TCR beta diversity showed a strong correlation.

Trimming at V came to 3 bases and at J to 1 base, leaving 4 bases not matched to a gene. This CDR3 has 16 residues. The germline V gene has CDR1 DFQATT and CDR2 SNEGSKA (reference sequence). For the second PCR, which ran for roughly 6 to 12 cycles, a sample-barcoded 5' primer and a J-beta primer mix were used. TCRdb fed the 5' RACE reads into MiXCR, producing one record per CDR3 protein. This sample has hundreds of thousands of distinct CDR3 sequences, with under 70% found just once. Sequenced input: blood. The clonotype comes from a man between 60 and 70 years old in good health. The chain combines TRBV20-1 with TRBJ2-4; 12 bases fit TRBD2. The CDR3 reads CSASRTSGVAKNIQYF. In nucleotides, the CDR3 is TGCAGTGCTAGCCGGACTAGCGGGGTGGCCAAAAACATTCAGTACTTC.